This T cell receptor (beta chain) was documented in a study of T cell responses to AZD1222 COVID-19 vaccine. Findings and limits, study-wide: Clonal diversity was possibly underestimated, and the donors were mostly white British, with more females. At 160-218 and 743-854, vaccine-associated CD4 TCRs were dominant, and they spanned spike. Baseline seropositives among AZD1222 recipients totaled only 5 to 7.

The CDR3 spans 13 residues. Germline-derived CDR1 and CDR2 are WNHNN and SYGVQD (reference sequence). Trimming removed 4 bases at V and 2 bases at J, with 8 bases between. As regards this clone: Its antigen is unknown.

Method: immunoSEQ multiplex PCR; TCRdb's copy keeps in-frame clones and lacks some. The data show under 150,000 clones, 75% to 90% seen once. The chain is built from TRBV10-1 and TRBJ1-1; possible D gene TRBD1, 5 bases. Material: peripheral blood, obtained 28 days after the second AZD1222 dose. This receptor was taken from an adult who received the AZD1222 COVID-19 vaccine. CDR3 nucleotide sequence: TGCGCCAGCAGTGGGGGACCTAACACTGAAGCTTTCTTT. Its protein is CASSGGPNTEAFF.